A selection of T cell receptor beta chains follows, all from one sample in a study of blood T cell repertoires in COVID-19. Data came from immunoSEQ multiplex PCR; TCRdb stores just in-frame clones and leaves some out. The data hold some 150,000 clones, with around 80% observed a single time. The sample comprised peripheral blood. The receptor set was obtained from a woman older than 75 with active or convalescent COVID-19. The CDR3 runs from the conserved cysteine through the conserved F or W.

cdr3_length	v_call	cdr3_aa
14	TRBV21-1	CASSRTGNSETQYF
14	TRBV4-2	CASSQEGRGGEQYF
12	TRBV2	CASSAINTEAFF
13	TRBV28	CASSFLRGDEQYF
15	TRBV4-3	CASSLWTGGGTEAFF
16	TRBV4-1	CASSQGRGLNNYGYTF
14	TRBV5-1	CASREPGLKETQYF
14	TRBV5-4	CASNKQGAGETQYF
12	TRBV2	CAGLRGPYEQYF
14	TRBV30	CAWSEGQSFHGYTF
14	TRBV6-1	CASSELGAREKLFF
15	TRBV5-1	CASSRDGSSGNTIYF
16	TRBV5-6	CASRDGSQPPNTEAFF
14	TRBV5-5	CASSLAGVGTEAFF
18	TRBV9	CASSVDPHRAGSSYEQYF
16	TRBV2	CASDPRLWESSYEQYF
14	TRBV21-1	CASSKVLAGETQYF
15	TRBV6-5	CASTISGGARDTQYF
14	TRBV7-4	CASSLFTVSYGYTF
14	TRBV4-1	CASSQEGRGTEAFF
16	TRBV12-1	CASSFAQTGRVNGYTF
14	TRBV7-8	CASSSDRANSPLHF
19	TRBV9	CASSVAQRGGGGGADTQYF
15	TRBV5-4	CASSSPSGGFTEAFF
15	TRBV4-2	CASSQDGGANNEQFF
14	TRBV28	CASRSGTGWEKLFF
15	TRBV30	CAWSSPGIGNSPLHF
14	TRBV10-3	CAISLTAMNTEAFF
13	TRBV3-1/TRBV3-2	CASSQGTGYGYTF
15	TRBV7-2	CASSRQGAAGNTIYF
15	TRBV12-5	CASGLVRGGNTEAFF
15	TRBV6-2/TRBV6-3	CASSYSGLRGNTIYF
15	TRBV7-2	CASSLGFGGPYEQYF
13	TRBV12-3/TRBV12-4	CASRFGEVTEAFF
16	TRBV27	CASSLSGGLTPGELFF
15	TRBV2	CASSDQGSLRETQYF
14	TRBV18	CASSPGGESTEAFF
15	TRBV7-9	CASRTSGAMGETQYF
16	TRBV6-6	CASSYRGGAQGGELFF
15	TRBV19	CASSIEVTGLYEQYF
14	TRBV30	CAWRDRAGLNEQFF
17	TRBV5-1	CASSLAGTAGGNEKLFF
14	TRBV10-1	CASSESTSSGEQYF
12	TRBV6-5	CATDPSGVEQYF
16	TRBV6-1	CASSDGDRPRRYEQYF
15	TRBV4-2	CASSQTTGKNTEAFF
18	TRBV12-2	CASPQSPGQGARNSPLHF
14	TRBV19	CASSLRGMNTEAFF
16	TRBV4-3	CASSQRPRGDTDTQYF
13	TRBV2	CASSKTGNYGYTF
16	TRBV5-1	CASSLGQGSYNSPLHF
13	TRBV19	CASQDRDTYGYTF
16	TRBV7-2	CASSWTSTGGNSPLHF
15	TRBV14	CASSNRPGSWTEAFF